One sample yielded the 30 T cell receptor beta chains listed below, sequenced in a study of beta chain features in type 1 diabetes. Study-wide results and caveats: Type 1 diabetes patients showed a moderate but significant shortening of TCRB CDR3s in all four CD4+ subsets.

Reverse transcribing all isolated RNA meant expressed TCRB transcripts were sequenced. The method was immunoSEQ multiplex PCR; TCRdb's version includes in-frame clones alone and lacks a portion of them. The sample carries more than 300,000 clones, roughly 12% recorded once. Their recognized antigens are unknown. The material sequenced was naive CD4+ T cells from blood. The receptor source for this set is a woman between 18 and 29 years old with type 1 diabetes.

This clone turned up a few times. The chain has TRBV11-2 and TRBJ2-7; a possible D gene is TRBD1 (5 bases). Looked up from germline, CDR1 is SGHAT and CDR2 is FQNNGV. This CDR3 comprises 17 residues. Trimming took 5 bases from V and 0 from J, leaving 20 bases between them. This CDR3 reads CASSPWLVRAVSYEQYF. CDR3 bases: TGTGCCAGCAGCCCCTGGCTGGTCAGGGCCGTCTCCTACGAGCAGTACTTC.

The genes are TRBV30 and TRBJ2-3; D is uncertain. Trimming removed 4 bases from V and 10 bases from J, with 15 bases in between. The germline gives CDR1 GTSNPN, CDR2 SVGIG (reference sequence). The CDR3 covers 12 residues. The CDR3: CAWTASSQAQYF. The CDR3 nucleotides read TGTGCCTGGACCGCTTCCTCGCAGGCGCAGTATTTT.

This clone was observed a few times. This rearrangement joins TRBV7-9 to TRBJ2-6; D remains unclear. CDR3 size: 15 residues. Germline CDR1 reads SEHNR; CDR2 reads FQNEAQ (reference sequence). Trimming removed 3 bases from V and 0 bases from J, with 6 bases in between. DNA for the CDR3: TGTGCCAGCAGCTTCCCAGTCTCTGGGGCCAACGTCCTGACTTTC. Translation gives CASSFPVSGANVLTF.

This clone was found a few times. The V gene is TRBV29-1, the J gene TRBJ1-4; 9 bases fit TRBD1. This CDR3 comprises 15 residues. V shed 4 bases and J 8 bases; nucleotides not matched to a gene: 11. CDR1 SQVTM and CDR2 ANQGSEA come from the germline V gene. As DNA, the CDR3 is TGCAGCGTTGGCCAAACCGGGACAGGGTCGGAAAAACTGTTTTTT. It yields the protein CSVGQTGTGSEKLFF.

This clone was counted only a few times. This chain connects TRBV5-4 to TRBJ2-2; 8 bases are a match to TRBD1. The CDR3 runs 15 residues. J lost 3 bases, V lost 1 base, and 2 bases had no gene match. Germline assignment: CDR1 SGHNT and CDR2 YYREEE (reference sequence). The CDR3 region has the DNA TGTGCCAGCAGCTTGCAGGACAGGGACACCGGGGAGCTGTTTTTT. It encodes CASSLQDRDTGELFF.

The chain couples TRBV13 to TRBJ2-1, with 10 bases fitting TRBD2. Losses at the gene ends were 1 base for V and 2 bases for J; bases not matched to a gene: 8. Germline CDR1 and CDR2: PRHDT and FYEKMQ (reference sequence). The CDR3 spans 18 residues. The CDR3 bases are TGTGCCAGCAGCTTAGCCTGGCTAGCGGGAGTCACCTACAATGAGCAGTTCTTC. It is translated as CASSLAWLAGVTYNEQFF.

This chain links TRBV9 with TRBJ2-2, with a tentative D call TRBD1 (6 bases). This CDR3 comprises 16 residues. The germline gives CDR1 SGDLS, CDR2 YYNGEE. V was trimmed by 0 bases and J by 3 bases, leaving 12 bases between them. The CDR3 DNA is TGTGCCAGCAGCGTAGTAACAGGGCGTGACACCGGGGAGCTGTTTTTT. Its protein product is CASSVVTGRDTGELFF.

Only a few counts were recorded for this clone. This chain joins TRBV19 and TRBJ1-2; D remains ambiguous. The CDR3 length is 13 residues. CDR1 is LNHDA and CDR2 is SQIVND in the germline V gene (reference sequence). The ends were cut back, 5 bases at V and 4 bases at J, with 11 bases in the middle. CDR3 sequence: CASSPTLAYGYTF. The CDR3 bases are TGTGCCAGTAGTCCGACTTTGGCCTATGGCTACACCTTC.

This clone was recorded a few times. This chain connects TRBV7-2 to TRBJ2-1; 12 positions agree with TRBD2. Germline V gene sequence: CDR1 SGHTA, CDR2 FQGNSA. The trim removed 5 bases at V and 2 bases at J, leaving 7 bases unmatched. The CDR3 loop spans 17 amino acids. CDR3 residues: CASSALAGGPPYNEQFF. As DNA, the CDR3 is TGTGCCAGCAGCGCACTAGCGGGAGGCCCCCCCTACAATGAGCAGTTCTTC.

This clone was detected a few times. The CDR3 reads CASSARQGGWTDTQYF. The DNA for the CDR3 is TGCGCCAGCAGCGCGAGACAGGGAGGATGGACAGATACGCAGTATTTT. The chain carries TRBV4-1 and TRBJ2-3, with D possibly being TRBD1 (7 bases). Trimming cost V 5 bases and J 3 bases, with 18 bases left between them. Looked up from germline, CDR1 is MGHRA and CDR2 is YSYEKL. The CDR3 is 16 amino acids.

This clone was recorded once. V gene TRBV7-8 combines with J gene TRBJ1-1; a possible D gene is TRBD1 (5 bases). The germline V gene has CDR1 SGHVS and CDR2 FQNEAQ. The CDR3 sequence is 14 residues long. V was cut by 5 bases and J by 1 base, with 11 bases left in between. CDR3 nucleotide sequence: TGTGCCAGCAGCCCAAAAAGGGGGAACACTGAAGCTTTCTTT. As protein: CASSPKRGNTEAFF.

This clone was detected only a few times. The V and J genes are TRBV27 and TRBJ1-5, with 7 nucleotides matching TRBD1. Per the germline V gene, CDR1 is MNHEY and CDR2 is SMNVEV (reference sequence). The ends lost 4 bases at V and 0 bases at J; junction bases unmatched: 3. The CDR3 spans 15 residues. CDR3 protein: CASSWDRYSNQPQHF. The CDR3 DNA reads TGTGCCAGCAGTTGGGACAGATATAGCAATCAGCCCCAGCATTTT.

The gene calls are TRBV5-4 and TRBJ2-5; D is undetermined. The ends were cut back, 3 bases at V and 2 bases at J, with 5 bases in the middle. The CDR3 is 12 residues long. In germline, CDR1 is SGHNT, CDR2 YYREEE (reference sequence). The CDR3 nucleotides read TGTGCCAGCAGCTGGAGTCAAGAGACCCAGTACTTC. Translation gives CASSWSQETQYF. Using reference TRBV5-4 and TRBJ2-5 for the parts outside the CDR3, the full variable domain is ETGVTQSPTHLIKTRGQQVTLRCSSQSGHNTVSWYQQALGQGPQFIFQYYREEENGRGNFPPRFSGLQFPNYSSELNVNALELDDSALYLCASSWSQETQYFGPGTRLLVL.

This clone was found a few times. The J gene is TRBJ2-1, the V gene TRBV9; 8 nucleotides match TRBD2. The V gene end was trimmed by 4 bases and the J gene end by 3 bases; junction bases not matched to a gene: 6. Germline V CDR1 and CDR2: SGDLS, YYNGEE. This CDR3 comprises 15 residues. The CDR3 here is CASSPQAGGYNEQFF. CDR3 DNA: TGTGCCAGCAGCCCCCAGGCGGGGGGCTACAATGAGCAGTTCTTC.

The chain joins TRBV30 to TRBJ2-1, with 12 bases that match TRBD2. This CDR3 comprises 15 residues. The J segment lost 6 bases and the V segment lost 4 bases, leaving 7 bases of the junction unmatched. The germline V gene encodes CDR1 GTSNPN and CDR2 SVGIG (reference sequence). The CDR3 loop is CAWTSGRAGGNEQFF. In nucleotides, the CDR3 is TGTGCCTGGACTAGCGGGAGGGCCGGGGGCAATGAGCAGTTCTTC.

The V call is TRBV7-9, the J call TRBJ1-4; TRBD1 matches at 7 bases. V gave up 3 bases and J gave up 4 bases; unmatched junction bases: 14. Germline-derived CDR1 and CDR2 are SEHNR and FQNEAQ (reference sequence). The CDR3 runs 18 residues. The CDR3 spells CASSFGLLTGAFNEKLFF. DNA of the CDR3: TGTGCCAGCAGCTTCGGTCTTTTAACAGGGGCCTTTAATGAAAAACTGTTTTTT.

This clone was seen more than once but under ten times. The chain employs TRBV5-1 and TRBJ2-5, with 9 bases fitting TRBD1. The germline V gene encodes CDR1 SGHRS and CDR2 YFSETQ. CDR3 size: 15 residues. After removal of 5 bases from V and 5 bases from J, the junction contained 10 bases not matched to a gene. This CDR3 is CASRTSGTGLETQYF. CDR3 coding DNA: TGCGCCAGCAGGACGAGCGGGACAGGGTTGGAGACCCAGTACTTC. The full variable domain, in which reference TRBV5-1 and TRBJ2-5 provide the parts outside the CDR3, is KAGVTQTPRYLIKTRGQQVTLSCSPISGHRSVSWYQQTPGQGLQFLFEYFSETQRNKGNFPGRFSGRQFSNSRSEMNVSTLELGDSALYLCASRTSGTGLETQYFGPGTRLLVL.

The chain carries TRBV29-1 and TRBJ1-2, with 7 bases fitting TRBD1. The CDR3 length is 12 residues. The junction had 6 bases not matched to a gene; V was cut back by 7 bases and J by 4 bases. Germline assignment: CDR1 SQVTM and CDR2 ANQGSEA. Written as DNA, the CDR3 is TGCAGCGCGGAACAGGGGCCCTATGGCTACACCTTC. Protein sequence: CSAEQGPYGYTF.

This clone has a handful of counts. The V gene is TRBV4-1, the J gene TRBJ2-6; D uncertain. Germline CDR1 reads MGHRA; CDR2 reads YSYEKL. This CDR3 has 15 amino acids. V dropped 4 bases and J dropped 0 bases, with 7 bases sitting between them. As DNA, the CDR3 is TGCGCCAGCAGCCGCAGTGGCTCTGGGGCCAACGTCCTGACTTTC. It is translated as CASSRSGSGANVLTF.

The CDR3 loop is CASHRETEAFF. The CDR3 DNA reads as TGTGCCAGTCACAGGGAGACTGAAGCTTTCTTT. The chain carries TRBV5-4 and TRBJ1-1; a weak D match, TRBD1 (6 bases). The CDR3 is made up of 11 amino acids. Trimming removed 8 bases at V and 5 bases at J, with 10 bases between. Germline values: CDR1 SGHNT, CDR2 YYREEE (reference sequence).

CDR3 in amino acids: CSVPSAETQYF. For the CDR3, the DNA is TGCAGTGTTCCCTCCGCGGAGACCCAGTACTTC. The gene calls are TRBV20-1 and TRBJ2-5; no clear D. V lost 7 bases and J 5 bases, leaving 11 bases between the germline ends. The CDR3 sequence is 11 residues long. CDR1 and CDR2 from the germline V gene are DFQATT and SNEGSKA (reference sequence).

The rearrangement links TRBV4-1 to TRBJ1-5; unclear D gene. V was shortened by 0 bases and J by 6 bases, with 12 bases between the two germline ends. Germline values: CDR1 MGHRA, CDR2 YSYEKL. The CDR3 has 15 amino acids. The CDR3 loop is CASSQDGQVSQPQHF. In nucleotides, the CDR3 is TGCGCCAGCAGCCAAGATGGGCAGGTGAGTCAGCCCCAGCATTTT.

The J gene is TRBJ1-2, the V gene TRBV7-9; 11 bases are shared with TRBD1. Germline V CDR1 and CDR2: SEHNR, FQNEAQ (reference sequence). With V trimmed by 4 bases and J by 7 bases, 14 bases remained unmatched. This CDR3 contains 17 residues. DNA of the CDR3: TGTGCCAGCAGCTCGTTACTACCCCGGACAGGGGGCCGTGGCTACACCTTC. It yields the protein CASSSLLPRTGGRGYTF.

This clone turned up a few times. CDR3 in amino acids: CASSPAPGDGYTF. The CDR3 DNA is TGTGCCAGCAGTCCAGCCCCAGGTGATGGCTACACCTTC. The V gene is TRBV28, the J gene TRBJ1-2; no reliable D call. CDR1 and CDR2 (germline): MDHEN, SYDVKM. The CDR3 has 13 amino acids. The ends were cut back, 5 bases at V and 6 bases at J, with 13 bases in the middle.

This clone was picked up a small number of times. The genes are TRBV4-1 and TRBJ2-5, with 11 bases matching TRBD2. This CDR3 region has 16 residues. Germline-derived CDR1 and CDR2 are MGHRA and YSYEKL. The J segment lost 4 bases and the V segment lost 6 bases, leaving 10 bases of the junction unmatched. The CDR3 region is CASSPISGGALETQYF. The CDR3, as DNA: TGCGCCAGCAGTCCCATTAGCGGGGGGGCGTTAGAGACCCAGTACTTC.

The V call is TRBV7-9, the J call TRBJ2-1; D perhaps matches TRBD1 (6 bases). The CDR3 is 16 residues long. From germline, CDR1 is SEHNR and CDR2 FQNEAQ (reference sequence). Trimming stripped 6 bases from V and 0 bases from J, with 15 bases between. CDR3: CASRPHRVFSYNEQFF. CDR3 bases: TGTGCCAGCAGACCTCACAGGGTCTTCTCCTACAATGAGCAGTTCTTC.

The V gene is TRBV7-2, the J gene TRBJ1-2; TRBD1 matches at 7 bases. The CDR3 is made up of 15 amino acids. Germline V gene data show CDR1 as SGHTA and CDR2 as FQGNSA. With V trimmed by 6 bases and J by 7 bases, 14 bases remained unmatched. CDR3 sequence: CASSSKTGIGSGYTF. In DNA, the CDR3 is TGTGCCAGCAGTTCAAAGACAGGGATCGGGTCTGGCTACACCTTC.

This clone was seen a handful of times. This chain uses TRBV5-1 with TRBJ2-7, with D possibly TRBD1 on 5 matching bases. Per the germline V gene, CDR1 is SGHRS and CDR2 is YFSETQ. The V and J ends lost 3 bases and 0 bases respectively, with 16 bases between them. This CDR3 has 16 residues. CDR3 sequence: CASSYLGQTSSYEQYF. As DNA, the CDR3 is TGCGCCAGCAGCTATTTGGGGCAGACGAGCTCCTACGAGCAGTACTTC.

This clone was seen only a few times. J is TRBJ1-2 and V is TRBV28; possible D gene TRBD1, 5 bases. Trimming shortened V by 6 bases and J by 10 bases, and 24 bases separated the two germline ends. Germline lookup yields CDR1 MDHEN and CDR2 SYDVKM. The CDR3 runs to 15 residues. CDR3 protein: CASSTIIGGITIYTF. The CDR3 DNA reads TGTGCCAGCAGCACGATAATCGGGGGGATAACGATCTACACCTTC.

This clone was recorded a few times. The rearrangement joins TRBV5-1 to TRBJ2-2; perhaps TRBD1 as D (5 bases). V dropped 3 bases and J dropped 4 bases, with 16 bases sitting between them. This CDR3 comprises 16 residues. From germline, CDR1 is SGHRS and CDR2 YFSETQ. In nucleotides, the CDR3 is TGCGCCAGCAGCTCGGGCGCAGGGATCGTCACCGGGGAGCTGTTTTTT. Its translation is CASSSGAGIVTGELFF.